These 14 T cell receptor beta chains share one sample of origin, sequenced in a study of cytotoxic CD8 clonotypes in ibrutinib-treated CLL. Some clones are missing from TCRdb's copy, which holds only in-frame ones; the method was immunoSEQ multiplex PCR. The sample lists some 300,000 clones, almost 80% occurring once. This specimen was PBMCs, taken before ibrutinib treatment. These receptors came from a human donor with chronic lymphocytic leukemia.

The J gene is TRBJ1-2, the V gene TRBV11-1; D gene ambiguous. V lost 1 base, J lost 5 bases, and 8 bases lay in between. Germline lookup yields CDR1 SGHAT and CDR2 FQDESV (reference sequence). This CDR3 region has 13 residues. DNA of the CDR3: TGTGCCAGCAGCTTAGGGCGGCAATATGGCTACACCTTC. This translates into CASSLGRQYGYTF.

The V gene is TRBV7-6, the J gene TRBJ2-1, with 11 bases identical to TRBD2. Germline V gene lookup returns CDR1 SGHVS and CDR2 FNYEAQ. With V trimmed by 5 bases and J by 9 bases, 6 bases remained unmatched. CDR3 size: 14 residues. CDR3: CASSISGRAGEQFF. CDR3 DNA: TGTGCCAGCAGCATTAGCGGGAGGGCGGGTGAGCAGTTCTTC.

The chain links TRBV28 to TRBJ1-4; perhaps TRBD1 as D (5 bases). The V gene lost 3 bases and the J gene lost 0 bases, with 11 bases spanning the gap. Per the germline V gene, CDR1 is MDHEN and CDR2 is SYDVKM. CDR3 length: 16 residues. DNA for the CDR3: TGTGCCAGCAGTTTTGTGGGGGTTTCAACTAATGAAAAACTGTTTTTT. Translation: CASSFVGVSTNEKLFF. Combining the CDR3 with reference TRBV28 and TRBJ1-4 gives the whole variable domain DVKVTQSSRYLVKRTGEKVFLECVQDMDHENMFWYRQDPGLGLRLIYFSYDVKMKEKGDIPEGYSVSREKKERFSLILESASTNQTSMYLCASSFVGVSTNEKLFFGSGTQLSVL.

CDR3 protein: CATSRLGGVNTEAFF. CDR3 sequence (DNA): TGTGCCACCAGCAGATTAGGAGGGGTGAACACTGAAGCTTTCTTT. The V and J genes are TRBV15 and TRBJ1-1; maybe TRBD1 (5 bases). The CDR3 covers 15 residues. Germline CDR1 LNHNV, CDR2 YYDKDF (reference sequence). Trimming removed 2 bases at V and 0 bases at J, with 10 bases between.

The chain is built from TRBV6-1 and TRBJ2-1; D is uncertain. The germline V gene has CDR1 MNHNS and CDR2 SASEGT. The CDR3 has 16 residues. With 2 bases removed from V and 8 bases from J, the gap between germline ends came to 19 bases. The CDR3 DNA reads TGTGCCAGCAGTGAATTCCCGCCAGACCGACCGCATGAGCAGTTCTTC. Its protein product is CASSEFPPDRPHEQFF.

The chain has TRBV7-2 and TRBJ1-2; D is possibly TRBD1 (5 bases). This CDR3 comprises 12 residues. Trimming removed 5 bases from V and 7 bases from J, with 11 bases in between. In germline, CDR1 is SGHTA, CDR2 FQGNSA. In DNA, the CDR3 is TGTGCCAGCAGCCCGGGGGTTACTGGCTACACCTTC. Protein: CASSPGVTGYTF.

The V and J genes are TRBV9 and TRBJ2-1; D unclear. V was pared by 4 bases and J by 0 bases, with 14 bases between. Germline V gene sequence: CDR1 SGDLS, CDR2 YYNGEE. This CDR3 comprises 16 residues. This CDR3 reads CASSPYADSSYNEQFF. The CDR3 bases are TGTGCCAGCAGCCCTTATGCGGATAGCTCCTACAATGAGCAGTTCTTC.

CDR3 region: CASSLRGFSNQPQHF. CDR3 in DNA: TGTGCCAGCAGTTTACGTGGTTTTTCCAATCAGCCCCAGCATTTT. The chain couples TRBV27 to TRBJ1-5, with no clear D. The CDR3 consists of 15 residues. CDR1 and CDR2 from the germline V gene are MNHEY and SMNVEV (reference sequence). Trimming took 2 bases from V and 3 from J, leaving 11 bases between them.

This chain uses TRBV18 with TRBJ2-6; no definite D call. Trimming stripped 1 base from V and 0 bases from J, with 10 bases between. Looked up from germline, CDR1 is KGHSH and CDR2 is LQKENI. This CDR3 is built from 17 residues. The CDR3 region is CASSPLQASSGANVLTF. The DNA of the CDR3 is TGTGCCAGCTCACCACTGCAGGCTAGCTCTGGGGCCAACGTCCTGACTTTC.

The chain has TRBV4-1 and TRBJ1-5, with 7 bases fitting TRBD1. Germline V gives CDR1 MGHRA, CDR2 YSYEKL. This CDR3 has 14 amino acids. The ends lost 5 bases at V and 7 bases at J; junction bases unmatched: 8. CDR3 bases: TGCGCCAGCAGCAGTCGTCAGGGGGTGCAGCCCCAGCATTTT. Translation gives CASSSRQGVQPQHF.

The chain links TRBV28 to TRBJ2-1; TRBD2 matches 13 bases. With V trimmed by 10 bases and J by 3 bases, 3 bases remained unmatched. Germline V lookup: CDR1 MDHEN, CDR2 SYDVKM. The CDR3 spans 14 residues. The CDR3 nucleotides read TGTGCCACTAGGACTAGCGGGAGCTACAATGAGCAGTTCTTC. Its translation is CATRTSGSYNEQFF.

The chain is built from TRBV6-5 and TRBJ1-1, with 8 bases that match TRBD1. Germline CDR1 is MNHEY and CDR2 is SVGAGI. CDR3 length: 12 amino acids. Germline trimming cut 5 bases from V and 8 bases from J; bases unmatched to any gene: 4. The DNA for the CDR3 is TGTGCCAGCAGTAGACAGGGGCAGGAAGCTTTCTTT. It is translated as CASSRQGQEAFF.

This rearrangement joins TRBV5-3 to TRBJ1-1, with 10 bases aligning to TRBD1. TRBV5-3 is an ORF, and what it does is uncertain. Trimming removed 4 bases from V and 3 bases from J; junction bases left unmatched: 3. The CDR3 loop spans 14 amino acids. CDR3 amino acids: CARSPGTGDTEAFF. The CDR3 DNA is TGTGCCAGAAGCCCCGGGACAGGGGACACTGAAGCTTTCTTT.

CDR3: CASSFSGTGLYEQYF. CDR3 in DNA: TGTGCCAGCAGCTTCTCCGGGACGGGCCTCTACGAGCAGTACTTC. The genes are TRBV14 and TRBJ2-7, with D possibly being TRBD1 or TRBD2 (5 bases each). Germline CDR1 SGHDN, CDR2 FVKESK. This CDR3 contains 15 residues. The V gene lost 5 bases and the J gene lost 3 bases, with 17 bases spanning the gap. The full variable domain, in which reference TRBV14 and TRBJ2-7 provide the parts outside the CDR3, is EAGVTQFPSHSVIEKGQTVTLRCDPISGHDNLYWYRRVMGKEIKFLLHFVKESKQDESGMPNNRFLAERTGGTYSTLKVQPAELEDSGVYFCASSFSGTGLYEQYFGPGTRLTVT.